These 14 T cell receptor beta chains originate from one sample sequenced in a study of beta chain features in type 1 diabetes. Expressed TCRB transcripts were sequenced because the isolated RNA had all been reverse transcribed beforehand. Here immunoSEQ multiplex PCR was the method, and the copy in TCRdb shows in-frame clones only, minus some. The profile covers 200,000 to 300,000 clones, with about 25% appearing a single time and 3.5% to 4.5% taken by the ten largest. Material: central memory CD4+ T cells from blood. The receptors originated from a man aged 25 to 40 in good health.

This rearrangement joins TRBV14 to TRBJ2-3; TRBD2 agrees at 7 bases. V dropped 4 bases and J dropped 2; count of bases not matched to a gene: 6. The CDR3 is made up of 15 amino acids. In germline, CDR1 is SGHDN, CDR2 FVKESK. The CDR3: CASSLRAGPTDTQYF. The CDR3 coding sequence is TGTGCCAGCAGCCTAAGAGCGGGGCCCACAGATACGCAGTATTTT. Combining the CDR3 with reference TRBV14 and TRBJ2-3 gives the whole variable domain EAGVTQFPSHSVIEKGQTVTLRCDPISGHDNLYWYRRVMGKEIKFLLHFVKESKQDESGMPNNRFLAERTGGTYSTLKVQPAELEDSGVYFCASSLRAGPTDTQYFGPGTRLTVL.

This clone came up a few times. The CDR3 is CASSITGQKYEQYF. The CDR3, as DNA: TGTGCCAGTAGTATAACGGGACAGAAATACGAGCAGTACTTC. The chain uses TRBV19 and TRBJ2-7; TRBD1 aligns across 7 bases. V lost 2 bases and J lost 4; bases outside the gene matches: 5. CDR3 length: 14 amino acids. Per germline, CDR1 LNHDA and CDR2 SQIVND (reference sequence).

This clone showed up just a few times. This chain uses TRBV29-1 with TRBJ1-2, with D possibly TRBD1 on 6 matching bases. Trimming cost V 8 bases and J 7 bases, with 23 bases left between them. Germline values: CDR1 SQVTM, CDR2 ANQGSEA. CDR3 length: 14 residues. The CDR3 spells CSPSPLEGVGGYTF. The CDR3 DNA reads as TGCAGCCCCTCTCCGTTGGAGGGGGTAGGTGGCTACACCTTC.

The chain couples TRBV19 to TRBJ1-5, with TRBD1 identical over 7 bases. The CDR3 loop spans 17 amino acids. Trimming removed 0 bases from V and 6 bases from J; junction bases left unmatched: 11. Germline V lookup: CDR1 LNHDA, CDR2 SQIVND (reference sequence). CDR3 in amino acids: CASSIDLSGGRSQPQHF. CDR3 in DNA: TGTGCCAGTAGTATAGATCTGTCAGGGGGTCGGTCTCAGCCCCAGCATTTT.

In its sample, this clone was seen a few times. This chain links TRBV7-9 with TRBJ1-1; D is uncertain. Trimming removed 0 bases at V and 2 bases at J, with 7 bases between. Germline V lookup: CDR1 SEHNR, CDR2 FQNEAQ (reference sequence). The CDR3 is 14 amino acids. CDR3 residues: CASSLAVDNTEAFF. The CDR3 nucleotides read TGTGCCAGCAGCTTAGCGGTAGATAACACTGAAGCTTTCTTT.

This clone appeared a few times. V and J are TRBV2 and TRBJ1-2, with TRBD1 matching 9 bases. Losses at the gene ends were 5 bases for V and 8 bases for J; bases not matched to a gene: 6. CDR3 size: 13 residues. CDR1 and CDR2 (germline): SNHLY, FYNNEI. DNA of the CDR3: TGTGCCAGCAGTAAAGGACAGGGGCTAGGCTACACCTTC. Protein sequence: CASSKGQGLGYTF.

V gene TRBV28 combines with J gene TRBJ2-1; 9 bases map to TRBD1. The germline V gene encodes CDR1 MDHEN and CDR2 SYDVKM. The CDR3 has 15 residues. V dropped 7 bases and J dropped 3; count of bases not matched to a gene: 7. As DNA, the CDR3 is TGTGCCAGCACCCCCTCGACAGGGGGCTACAATGAGCAGTTCTTC. It codes for CASTPSTGGYNEQFF.

This clone was observed a handful of times. J is TRBJ2-5 and V is TRBV9, with D possibly being TRBD2 (5 bases). This CDR3 region has 13 residues. Deletions cut 0 bases from V and 4 bases from J, with 7 bases between. From germline, CDR1 is SGDLS and CDR2 YYNGEE. Here the CDR3 DNA reads TGTGCCAGCAGCGTAGATGCGGGAGAGACCCAGTACTTC. This codes for CASSVDAGETQYF.

This chain connects TRBV4-2 to TRBJ2-1; unclear D gene. The CDR3 contains 13 residues. V was clipped by 6 bases and J by 6 bases, with 12 bases between them. Germline V gene lookup returns CDR1 LGHNA and CDR2 YNFKEQ. CDR3 in amino acids: CASRGSSFNEQFF. The CDR3 DNA follows: TGTGCCAGCAGAGGTAGCTCTTTCAATGAGCAGTTCTTC.

As concerns this clone: The germline gene is not matched at one end of the junction; a read error may be the cause. The V gene is TRBV20-1, the J gene TRBJ2-1; D may be TRBD1 (5 bases). Germline CDR1 DFQATT, CDR2 SNEGSKA (reference sequence). The CDR3 is 11 amino acids. As DNA, the CDR3 is TGCAGTGCCCTTCCCGACAGCCGACCGATCTTC. Protein sequence: CSALPDSRPIF.

The V call is TRBV30, the J call TRBJ2-7; tentatively, D is TRBD1 (6 bases). Per the germline V gene, CDR1 is GTSNPN and CDR2 is SVGIG (reference sequence). The CDR3 runs to 13 residues. V lost 4 bases and J lost 13, with 23 bases in between. The CDR3 is CAWTWQGPTATYF. The CDR3 DNA reads TGTGCCTGGACTTGGCAGGGGCCTACTGCCACCTACTTC.

V and J are TRBV18 and TRBJ2-1, with D possibly matching TRBD2 (5 bases). The CDR3 consists of 16 residues. Trimming removed 0 bases from V and 3 bases from J, with 12 bases in between. Germline V CDR1 and CDR2: KGHSH, LQKENI. DNA for the CDR3: TGTGCCAGCTCACCACCCCGGGGTAGTGTCTACAATGAGCAGTTCTTC. Amino acid sequence: CASSPPRGSVYNEQFF.

The table lists this clone with a few counts. The chain recombines TRBV19 with TRBJ1-2, with no clear D. CDR3 size: 13 residues. Germline CDR1 reads LNHDA; CDR2 reads SQIVND (reference sequence). Trimming shortened V by 8 bases and J by 0 bases, and 10 bases separated the two germline ends. The CDR3 nucleotides read TGTGCCAGTTCGCCTGTAGCTAACTATGGCTACACCTTC. This translates into CASSPVANYGYTF. Full variable domain (rest looked up from reference TRBV19 and TRBJ1-2): DGGITQSPKYLFRKEGQNVTLSCEQNLNHDAMYWYRQDPGQGLRLIYYSQIVNDFQKGDIAEGYSVSREKKESFPLTVTSAQKNPTAFYLCASSPVANYGYTFGSGTRLTVV.

The chain uses TRBV6-5 and TRBJ2-2; 12 positions agree with TRBD2. J was trimmed by 5 bases and V by 5 bases; bases with no gene match: 3. Germline V gene sequence: CDR1 MNHEY, CDR2 SVGAGI. This CDR3 has 15 amino acids. This CDR3 reads CASSRGTSGTGELFF. CDR3 bases: TGTGCCAGCAGTCGCGGGACTAGCGGGACCGGGGAGCTGTTTTTT.